Below, one TCR beta chain is given with its context. The read finishes 3 residues shy of the CDR3 end, and the germline J gene is used to complete it. These data belong to a study of T cells in women clearing cervical HPV infection. Germline lookup yields CDR1 LNHDA and CDR2 SQIVND (reference sequence). The CDR3 loop spans 15 amino acids. Assay: immunoSEQ multiplex PCR; the TCRdb copy retains only in-frame clones and omits some. With about 20,000 clones in the sample, the ten largest clones hold over 6.5%. All donors had a single incident cervical HPV16 infection, not prevalent. The sample was blood buffy coat. This TCR came from a woman between 18 and 70 years old with a cervical HPV16 infection that either progressed to CIN3+ or cleared (not recorded which). The chain links TRBV19 to TRBJ1-2; a weak D match, TRBD1 (5 bases). The covered CDR3 bases are TGTGCCAGTAGTATCTCGGCGGGGCCGAGGAATGAC. Its protein product is CASSISAGPRND. The CDR3 as a whole reads CASSISAGPRNDYTF.